The sequence of this T cell receptor (beta chain) was determined in a study of cytomegalovirus exposure and HLA in healthy donors. Study-level background: Ancestry clustering placed about 80% of under 450 genotyped donors in the Caucasian-associated cluster.

Both 60 Vbeta primers and 13 Jbeta primers went into the PCR. Data came from immunoSEQ multiplex PCR; TCRdb stores just in-frame clones and leaves some out. Among 150,000 to 200,000 clones listed, roughly 76% were seen once. Germline V gene data show CDR1 as SGHVS and CDR2 as FQNEAQ. Trimming took 1 base from V and 4 from J, leaving 10 bases between them. There are 14 residues in the CDR3. Study results and caveats: Reported results showed that the classifier diagnosed cytomegalovirus status with high specificity and sensitivity. With later analysis, a missense DCLRE1C variant became linked to TCR beta V- and J-gene trimming. Accurate HLA-A and HLA-B prediction from TCR beta sequences was reported for most subjects.

For this clone: Its antigen is undetermined.

The chain has TRBV7-8 and TRBJ1-2; D gene unclear. Material for sequencing was PBMCs. The TCR was taken from a woman aged 45-60 years in good health and CMV-seronegative. The chain's CDR3 is CASSLESGSYGYTF. In DNA, the CDR3 is TGTGCCAGCAGCTTAGAGAGCGGGAGCTATGGCTACACCTTC.